This TCR beta chain was found in a study of blood T cell repertoires in COVID-19 (dated by TCRdb to 2018 to 2021). About the investigation overall: Samples covering the acute and convalescent phases of COVID-19 were provided by collaborators in the United States, Italy and Spain. The material from the prospective study consisted of cDNA or gDNA derived from T cells, B-cell-depleted T cells, or PBMCs. Deeply sampled blood TCRbeta repertoires from subjects exposed to, actively infected with, or recovered from COVID-19 were included in the dataset. The repertoires were released in a freely available public database intended as a resource for research on the immune response to SARS-CoV-2. Samples came from the ongoing ImmuneRACE study (first 160 participants) plus 1,254 subjects from 6 global collaborators. Nearly every sample came with metadata listing a de-identified subject ID, COVID-19 status, age in years and sex. Where HLA class I and class II types were available, the types were taken from metadata supplied by the sample provider, not from assay-based typing.

Regarding this clone: Its antigen remains undetermined. No base qualities exist here, and no much larger clone lies one base off it.

The immunoSEQ Assay, a bias-controlled multiplex PCR, was used to amplify TCRbeta CDR3 regions from genomic DNA. The authors' pipeline ran thus. Nucleated cell counts per sample were estimated from amplification of reference gene primers within the assay. To quantify the absolute abundance of each unique TCRbeta CDR3 rearrangement, sequence reads were collapsed and filtered. Productive Simpson clonality was computed per sample as the square root of Simpson's diversity index over productive rearrangements. TCRdb stores this immuneACCESS table with in-frame sequences only. Part of the clones is absent; in the studies checked, under half of the shortfall reflects unresolved V genes, and no reason is known for the rest. V, J and clone size reflect that table, while D and trimming were determined from the DNA. The sample table contains 200,000 to 250,000 clones; only one count was recorded for about four fifths of them. Of the sample, 2% to 2.5% is held by the ten largest clones.

Taken from cysteine to phenylalanine, the CDR3 has 15 residues. Just the 45-base CDR3 DNA is kept, in frame starting at base 1. For CDR1 and CDR2, the germline V gene lists SGHAT and FQNNGV. Trimming leaves V shorter by 5 bases and J shorter by 2 bases, with the junction holding 8 bases beyond the gene matches. Collaborating institutions collected whole blood in K2EDTA tubes following their own protocols. For TCRbeta analysis, collaborators shipped samples as frozen whole blood, isolated PBMCs, or DNA extracted from either of those sample types. What the research found in general, with its limitations: The quantity of clinical and demographic metadata differed by source and by participant and was supplied without curation.

The chain is encoded by TRBV11-2 joined to TRBJ2-7; a stretch of 8 junction bases matches TRBD1. What was sequenced was peripheral blood. The receptor's source is a woman aged 60-70 years with acute or convalescent COVID-19. The base sequence is TGTGCCAGCAGCCGATCCGGGACAGGAGCCTACGAGCAGTACTTC. Its protein is CASSRSGTGAYEQYF.